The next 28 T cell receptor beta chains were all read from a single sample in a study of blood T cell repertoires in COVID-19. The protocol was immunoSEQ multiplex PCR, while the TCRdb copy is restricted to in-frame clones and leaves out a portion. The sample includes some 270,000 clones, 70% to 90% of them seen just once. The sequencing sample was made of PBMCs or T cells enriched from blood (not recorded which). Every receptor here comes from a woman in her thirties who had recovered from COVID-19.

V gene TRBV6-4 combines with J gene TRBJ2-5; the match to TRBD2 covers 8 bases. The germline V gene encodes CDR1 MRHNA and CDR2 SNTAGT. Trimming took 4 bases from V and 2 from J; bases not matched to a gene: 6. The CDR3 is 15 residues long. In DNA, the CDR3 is TGTGCCAGCAGTGTGACTAGCGAGGGGCAAGAGACCCAGTACTTC. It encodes CASSVTSEGQETQYF.

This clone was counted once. The CDR3 region has the DNA TGTGCCAGCAGCCCCGGGACTAGGGCCTACAATGAGCAGTTCTTC. Translating gives CASSPGTRAYNEQFF. The chain is built from TRBV28 and TRBJ2-1, with 8 bases lining up with TRBD2. The germline V gene has CDR1 MDHEN and CDR2 SYDVKM. The length of the CDR3 is 15 residues. J was trimmed by 2 bases and V by 6 bases; bases with no gene match: 6.

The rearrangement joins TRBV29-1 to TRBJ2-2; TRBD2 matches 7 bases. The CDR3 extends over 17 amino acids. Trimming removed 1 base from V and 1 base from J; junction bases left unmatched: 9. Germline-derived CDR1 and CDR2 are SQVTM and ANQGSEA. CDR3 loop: CSVEAGVERGNTGELFF. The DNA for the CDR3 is TGCAGCGTTGAAGCCGGAGTTGAGCGGGGGAACACCGGGGAGCTGTTTTTT.

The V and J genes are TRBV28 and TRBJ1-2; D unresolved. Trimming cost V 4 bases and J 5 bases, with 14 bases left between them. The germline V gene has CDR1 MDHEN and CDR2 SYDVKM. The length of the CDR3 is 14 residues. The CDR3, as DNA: TGTGCCAGCAGTTGGGCCAAGGCCCTATATGGCTACACCTTC. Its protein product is CASSWAKALYGYTF.

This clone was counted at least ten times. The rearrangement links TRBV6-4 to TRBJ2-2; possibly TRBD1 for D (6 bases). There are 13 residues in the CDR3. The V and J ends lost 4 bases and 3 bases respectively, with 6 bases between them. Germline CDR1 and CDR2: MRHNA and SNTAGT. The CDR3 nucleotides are TGTGCCAGCAGTGCAGGGGACACCGGGGAGCTGTTTTTT. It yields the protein CASSAGDTGELFF.

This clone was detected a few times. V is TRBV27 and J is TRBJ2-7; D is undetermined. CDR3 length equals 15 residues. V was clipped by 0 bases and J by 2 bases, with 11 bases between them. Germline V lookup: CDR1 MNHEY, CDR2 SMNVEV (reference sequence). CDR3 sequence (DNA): TGTGCCAGCAGTTTATCATCTATGTCGGCCTACGAGCAGTACTTC. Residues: CASSLSSMSAYEQYF.

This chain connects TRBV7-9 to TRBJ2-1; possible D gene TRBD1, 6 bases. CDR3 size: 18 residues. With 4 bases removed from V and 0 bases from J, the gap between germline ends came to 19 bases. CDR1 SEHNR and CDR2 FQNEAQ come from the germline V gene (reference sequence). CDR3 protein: CASSSSPGGNSSYNEQFF. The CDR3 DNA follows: TGTGCCAGCAGCTCCTCCCCTGGGGGCAATTCCTCCTACAATGAGCAGTTCTTC.

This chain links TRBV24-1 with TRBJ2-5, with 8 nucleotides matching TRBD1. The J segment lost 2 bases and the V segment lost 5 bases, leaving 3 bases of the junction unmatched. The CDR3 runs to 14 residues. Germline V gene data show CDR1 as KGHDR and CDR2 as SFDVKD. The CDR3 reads CATSVTGGQETQYF. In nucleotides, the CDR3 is TGTGCCACCAGTGTCACAGGGGGACAAGAGACCCAGTACTTC.

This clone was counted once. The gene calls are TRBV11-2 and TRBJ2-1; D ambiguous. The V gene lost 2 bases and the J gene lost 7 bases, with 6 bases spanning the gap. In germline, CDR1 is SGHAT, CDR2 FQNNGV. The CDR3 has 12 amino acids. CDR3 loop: CASSLNGNEQFF. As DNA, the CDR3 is TGTGCCAGCAGCTTAAACGGGAATGAGCAGTTCTTC.

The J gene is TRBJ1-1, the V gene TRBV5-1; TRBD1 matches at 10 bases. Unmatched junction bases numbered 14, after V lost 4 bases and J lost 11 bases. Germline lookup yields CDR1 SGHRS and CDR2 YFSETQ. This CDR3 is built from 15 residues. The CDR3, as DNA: TGCGCCAGCAGCCCACAGGGACAGGGGAGTGGTGGGGCTTTCTTT. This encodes CASSPQGQGSGGAFF.

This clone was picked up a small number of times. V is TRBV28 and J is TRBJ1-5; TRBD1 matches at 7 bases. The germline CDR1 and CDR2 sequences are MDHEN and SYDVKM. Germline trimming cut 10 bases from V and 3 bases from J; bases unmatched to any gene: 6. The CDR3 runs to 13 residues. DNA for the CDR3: TGTGCCATCTCAGGGGGTCCCAATCAGCCCCAGCATTTT. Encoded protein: CAISGGPNQPQHF. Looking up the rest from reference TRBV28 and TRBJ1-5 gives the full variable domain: DVKVTQSSRYLVKRTGEKVFLECVQDMDHENMFWYRQDPGLGLRLIYFSYDVKMKEKGDIPEGYSVSREKKERFSLILESASTNQTSMYLCAISGGPNQPQHFGDGTRLSIL.

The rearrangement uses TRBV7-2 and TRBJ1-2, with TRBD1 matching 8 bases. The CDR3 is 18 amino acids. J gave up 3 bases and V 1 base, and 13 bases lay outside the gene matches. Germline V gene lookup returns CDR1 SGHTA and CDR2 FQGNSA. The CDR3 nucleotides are TGTGCCAGCAGCTTAGGGGTGAGGACAGGGAAGTCGGACTATGGCTACACCTTC. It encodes CASSLGVRTGKSDYGYTF. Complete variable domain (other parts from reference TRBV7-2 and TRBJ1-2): GAGVSQSPSNKVTEKGKDVELRCDPISGHTALYWYRQSLGQGLEFLIYFQGNSAPDKSGLPSDRFSAERTGGSVSTLTIQRTQQEDSAVYLCASSLGVRTGKSDYGYTFGSGTRLTVV.

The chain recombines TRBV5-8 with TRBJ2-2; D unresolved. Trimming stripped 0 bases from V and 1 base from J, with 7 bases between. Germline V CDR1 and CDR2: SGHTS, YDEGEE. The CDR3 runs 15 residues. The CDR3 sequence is CASSLGSRNTGELFF. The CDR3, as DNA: TGTGCCAGCAGCTTGGGTAGTCGGAACACCGGGGAGCTGTTTTTT.

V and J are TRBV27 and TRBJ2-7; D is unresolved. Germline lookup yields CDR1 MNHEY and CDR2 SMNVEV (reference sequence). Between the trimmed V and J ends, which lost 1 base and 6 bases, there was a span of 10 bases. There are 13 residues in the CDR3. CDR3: CASSLFTRSEQYF. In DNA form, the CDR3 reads TGTGCCAGCAGTTTATTTACCCGGTCCGAGCAGTACTTC.

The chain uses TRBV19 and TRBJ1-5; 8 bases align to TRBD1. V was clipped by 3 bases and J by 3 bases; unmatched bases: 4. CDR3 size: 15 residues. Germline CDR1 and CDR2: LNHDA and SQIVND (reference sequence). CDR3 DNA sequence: TGTGCCAGTAGTATTACGGACAGGGACAATCAGCCCCAGCATTTT. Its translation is CASSITDRDNQPQHF.

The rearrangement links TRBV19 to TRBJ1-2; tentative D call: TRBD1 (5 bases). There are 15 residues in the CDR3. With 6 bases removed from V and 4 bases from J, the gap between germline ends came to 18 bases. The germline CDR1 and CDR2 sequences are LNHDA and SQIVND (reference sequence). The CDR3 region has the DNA TGTGCCAGTAGCCCCACGGGGGGGGACGGCTATGGCTACACCTTC. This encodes CASSPTGGDGYGYTF.

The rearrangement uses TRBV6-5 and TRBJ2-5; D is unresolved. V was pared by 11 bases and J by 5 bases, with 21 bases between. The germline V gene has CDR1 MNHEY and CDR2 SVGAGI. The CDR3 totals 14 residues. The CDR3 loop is CASVLGQVWETQYF. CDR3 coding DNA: TGTGCCTCCGTTCTTGGGCAGGTTTGGGAGACCCAGTACTTC.

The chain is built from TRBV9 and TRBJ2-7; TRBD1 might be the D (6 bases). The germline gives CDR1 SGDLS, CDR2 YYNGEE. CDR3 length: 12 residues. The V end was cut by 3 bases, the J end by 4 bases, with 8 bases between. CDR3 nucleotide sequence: TGTGCCAGCAGCGCAACAGGGTACGAGCAGTACTTC. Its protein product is CASSATGYEQYF.

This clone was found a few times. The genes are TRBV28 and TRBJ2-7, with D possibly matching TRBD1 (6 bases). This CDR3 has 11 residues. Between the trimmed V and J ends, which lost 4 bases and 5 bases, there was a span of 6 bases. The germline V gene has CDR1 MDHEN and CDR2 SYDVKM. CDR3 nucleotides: TGTGCCAGCAGTTCAGGGGACGAGCAGTACTTC. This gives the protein CASSSGDEQYF.

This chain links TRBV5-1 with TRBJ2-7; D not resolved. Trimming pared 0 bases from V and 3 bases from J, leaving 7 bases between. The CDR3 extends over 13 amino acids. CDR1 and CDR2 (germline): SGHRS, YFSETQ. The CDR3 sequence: CASSLDPVYEQYF. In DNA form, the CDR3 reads TGCGCCAGCAGCTTGGATCCGGTCTACGAGCAGTACTTC.

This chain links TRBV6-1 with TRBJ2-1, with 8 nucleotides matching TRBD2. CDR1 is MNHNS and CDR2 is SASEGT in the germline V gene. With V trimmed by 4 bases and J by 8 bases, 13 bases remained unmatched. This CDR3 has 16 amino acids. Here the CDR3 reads CASSGVTSGRLHEQFF. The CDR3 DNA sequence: TGTGCCAGCAGTGGGGTAACCAGCGGGAGACTCCATGAGCAGTTCTTC.

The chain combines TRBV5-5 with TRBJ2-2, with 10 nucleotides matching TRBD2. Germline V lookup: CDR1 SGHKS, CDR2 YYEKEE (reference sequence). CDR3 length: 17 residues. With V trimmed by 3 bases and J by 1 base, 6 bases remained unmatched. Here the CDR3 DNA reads TGTGCCAGCAGCTCGCCCACTAGCGGGATGAACACCGGGGAGCTGTTTTTT. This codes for CASSSPTSGMNTGELFF.

CDR3 amino acids: CASSGLSGRVGETQYF. CDR3 nucleotides: TGTGCCAGCAGCGGGTTGAGCGGGAGGGTGGGAGAGACCCAGTACTTC. V is TRBV7-9 and J is TRBJ2-5, with TRBD2 matching over 10 bases. Trimming removed 5 bases from V and 4 bases from J; junction bases left unmatched: 10. CDR1 SEHNR and CDR2 FQNEAQ come from the germline V gene (reference sequence). The CDR3 is 16 amino acids.

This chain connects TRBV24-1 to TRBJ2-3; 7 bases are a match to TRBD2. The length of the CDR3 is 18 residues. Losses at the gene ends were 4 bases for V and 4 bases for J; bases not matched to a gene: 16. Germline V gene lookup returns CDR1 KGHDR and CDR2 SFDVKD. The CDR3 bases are TGTGCCACCAGTGACTACCCGACCGTGACTAGCACGCCAGATACGCAGTATTTT. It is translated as CATSDYPTVTSTPDTQYF.

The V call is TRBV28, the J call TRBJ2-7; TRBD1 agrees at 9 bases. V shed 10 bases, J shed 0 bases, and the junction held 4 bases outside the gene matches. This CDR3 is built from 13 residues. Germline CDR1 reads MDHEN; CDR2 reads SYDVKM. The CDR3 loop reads CAIGGQGSYEQYF. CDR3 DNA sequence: TGTGCCATCGGGGGACAGGGCTCCTACGAGCAGTACTTC.

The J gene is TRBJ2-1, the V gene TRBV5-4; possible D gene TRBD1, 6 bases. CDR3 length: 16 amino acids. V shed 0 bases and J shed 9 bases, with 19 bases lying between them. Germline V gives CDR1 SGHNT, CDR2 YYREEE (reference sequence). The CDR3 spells CASSLVGLQGQSEQFF. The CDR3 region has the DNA TGTGCCAGCAGCTTGGTCGGACTCCAGGGGCAGAGTGAGCAGTTCTTC.

The CDR3 sequence is CASSSRGAGLLTDTQYF. CDR3 bases: TGTGCCAGCAGCTCACGGGGGGCAGGCCTACTCACAGATACGCAGTATTTT. This rearrangement joins TRBV9 to TRBJ2-3, with D possibly being TRBD2 (7 bases). This CDR3 is built from 17 residues. Germline CDR1 is SGDLS and CDR2 is YYNGEE. Deletions cut 4 bases from V and 2 bases from J, with 20 bases between. The entire variable domain, with the rest obtained from reference TRBV9 and TRBJ2-3, is as follows: DSGVTQTPKHLITATGQRVTLRCSPRSGDLSVYWYQQSLDQGLQFLIQYYNGEERAKGNILERFSAQQFPDLHSELNLSSLELGDSALYFCASSSRGAGLLTDTQYFGPGTRLTVL.

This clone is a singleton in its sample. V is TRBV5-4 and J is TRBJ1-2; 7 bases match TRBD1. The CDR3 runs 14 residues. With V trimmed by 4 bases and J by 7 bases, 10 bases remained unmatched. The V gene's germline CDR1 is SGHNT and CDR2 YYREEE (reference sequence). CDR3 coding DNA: TGTGCCAGCAGCCGAGCATCAGGGGGGCCTGGCTACACCTTC. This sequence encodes CASSRASGGPGYTF.